This entry concerns a single T cell receptor (beta chain). The antigen is not known. The sample is drawn from a study of human T cells and chemical hapten exposure. General study results and limits: Alopecia in all donors means immunity may differ from healthy individuals.

The germline V and J ends were trimmed by 3 bases and 8 bases, with 10 bases remaining between them. The CDR3 consists of 12 residues. In germline, CDR1 is KGHSH, CDR2 LQKENI. Stated time point: patch test 1, 2 weeks after DPC sensitization. Treatment specified: therapeutic diphenylcyclopropenone sensitization with weekly scalp DPC. Separate cDNA molecules received unique molecular identifiers, which the library attached to them. TCRdb redid the calling of the RACE reads with MiXCR, one entry per CDR3 protein. The sample holds roughly 180,000 distinct CDR3 sequences, under 25% seen once. The receptor was derived from a woman between 50 and 59 years old with alopecia areata. Some clones in this sample may be carry-over from other donors' samples. This rearrangement joins TRBV18 to TRBJ1-1; TRBD1 might be the D (6 bases). The source was whole blood, collected in connection with sensitization to the hapten diphenylcyclopropenone (DPC). CDR3 DNA sequence: TGTGCCAGCTCACCCCAGGGGCCCGAAGCTTTCTTT. Translation: CASSPQGPEAFF.